This entry lists 28 T cell receptor beta chains sequenced from one sample in a study of blood T cell repertoires in COVID-19. The assay was immunoSEQ multiplex PCR, and TCRdb's table has in-frame clones only and misses some. The sample has 150,000 or so clones, roughly 90% seen once. Sequencing was performed on PBMCs or T cells enriched from blood (not recorded which). All receptors come from a woman in her forties or fifties who had recovered from COVID-19.

This clone was picked up a small number of times. The V call is TRBV6-1, the J call TRBJ2-6; a possible D gene is TRBD2 (7 bases). This CDR3 region has 18 residues. Germline-derived CDR1 and CDR2 are MNHNS and SASEGT. Trimming pared 1 base from V and 0 bases from J, leaving 13 bases between. CDR3 amino acids: CASSEVAGDYSGANVLTF. The DNA of the CDR3 is TGTGCCAGCAGTGAAGTGGCAGGGGACTACTCTGGGGCCAACGTCCTGACTTTC.

This sequence joins TRBV7-2 and TRBJ2-1; 14 nucleotides align to TRBD2. With 1 base clipped from V and 1 base from J, the junction kept 3 bases outside the gene matches. Germline loops: CDR1 SGHTA, CDR2 FQGNSA. CDR3 length: 18 amino acids. The CDR3: CASSLGTSGRSSYNEQFF. CDR3 coding DNA: TGTGCCAGCAGCTTAGGGACTAGCGGGAGGAGTTCCTACAATGAGCAGTTCTTC.

J is TRBJ1-1 and V is TRBV19; D might be TRBD1 (5 bases). Germline V CDR1 and CDR2: LNHDA, SQIVND (reference sequence). V was trimmed by 6 bases and J by 6 bases, leaving 17 bases between them. The CDR3 covers 14 residues. The CDR3 spells CASSPMTEGPEAFF. The DNA of the CDR3 is TGTGCCAGTAGCCCGATGACGGAGGGGCCTGAAGCTTTCTTT.

The rearrangement links TRBV2 to TRBJ2-7, with 7 bases that match TRBD2. Germline V gives CDR1 SNHLY, CDR2 FYNNEI. CDR3 length: 14 residues. Unmatched junction bases numbered 3, after V lost 0 bases and J lost 4 bases. CDR3 sequence reads: CASSEAPGGYEQYF. The CDR3 DNA reads as TGTGCCAGCAGTGAAGCCCCGGGGGGATACGAGCAGTACTTC. Full variable domain (remainder filled in from reference TRBV2 and TRBJ2-7): EPEVTQTPSHQVTQMGQEVILRCVPISNHLYFYWYRQILGQKVEFLVSFYNNEISEKSEIFDDQFSVERPDGSNFTLKIRSTKLEDSAMYFCASSEAPGGYEQYFGPGTRLTVT.

This clone was detected a few times. The chain joins TRBV5-4 to TRBJ2-3, with a weak D call TRBD2 (6 bases). The ends were cut back, 4 bases at V and 7 bases at J, with 25 bases in the middle. The CDR3 sequence is 17 residues long. Per germline, CDR1 SGHNT and CDR2 YYREEE (reference sequence). This chain's CDR3 is CASSTPTERVGGNTQYF. The DNA of the CDR3 is TGTGCCAGCAGCACCCCGACGGAGCGGGTGGGTGGGAATACGCAGTATTTT. Variable domain in full (rest from reference TRBV5-4 and TRBJ2-3): ETGVTQSPTHLIKTRGQQVTLRCSSQSGHNTVSWYQQALGQGPQFIFQYYREEENGRGNFPPRFSGLQFPNYSSELNVNALELDDSALYLCASSTPTERVGGNTQYFGPGTRLTVL.

This rearrangement joins TRBV30 to TRBJ1-1; 10 bases are a match to TRBD1. Per the germline V gene, CDR1 is GTSNPN and CDR2 is SVGIG (reference sequence). Trimming removed 3 bases from V and 4 bases from J; junction bases left unmatched: 17. CDR3 length equals 18 residues. CDR3 sequence: CAWRKEGFWDRGSTEAFF. CDR3 nucleotides: TGTGCCTGGAGGAAAGAGGGGTTCTGGGACAGGGGCAGCACTGAAGCTTTCTTT.

This clone showed up just once. The CDR3 DNA reads TGTGCCAGCAGCTTAGGGCCTCCCGGGGAGCTGTTTTTT. Translated: CASSLGPPGELFF. This chain links TRBV7-8 with TRBJ2-2; unclear D gene. The germline gives CDR1 SGHVS, CDR2 FQNEAQ. V was trimmed by 1 base and J by 6 bases, leaving 6 bases between them. This CDR3 is built from 13 residues.

The V gene is TRBV7-6, the J gene TRBJ2-3; the match to TRBD1 covers 8 bases. Germline V gene data show CDR1 as SGHVS and CDR2 as FNYEAQ. CDR3 length equals 14 residues. Trimming took 4 bases from V and 4 from J; bases not matched to a gene: 4. DNA of the CDR3: TGTGCCAGCAGCTGGGCAGGGGGCGCAGATACGCAGTATTTT. Its translation: CASSWAGGADTQYF.

This clone was recorded only once. The J gene is TRBJ1-3, the V gene TRBV18, with a possible D match to TRBD1 (6 bases). Per the germline V gene, CDR1 is KGHSH and CDR2 is LQKENI. CDR3 length: 15 amino acids. Deletions cut 3 bases from V and 2 bases from J, with 11 bases between. DNA of the CDR3: TGTGCCAGCTCACCTGGCACAGGGCCTGGAAACACCATATATTTT. This translates into CASSPGTGPGNTIYF. The full variable domain, in which reference TRBV18 and TRBJ1-3 provide the parts outside the CDR3, is NAGVMQNPRHLVRRRGQEARLRCSPMKGHSHVYWYRQLPEEGLKFMVYLQKENIIDESGMPKERFSAEFPKEGPSILRIQQVVRGDSAAYFCASSPGTGPGNTIYFGEGSWLTVV.

V gene TRBV5-1 combines with J gene TRBJ2-6, with TRBD2 as a possible D gene (7 bases). The germline V gene encodes CDR1 SGHRS and CDR2 YFSETQ. The CDR3 spans 17 residues. Deletions cut 1 base from V and 4 bases from J, with 15 bases between. The CDR3 is CASSLIGGPSGANVLTF. DNA for the CDR3: TGCGCCAGCAGCTTGATCGGGGGGCCCTCCGGGGCCAACGTCCTGACTTTC.

This chain joins TRBV7-8 and TRBJ1-2; D is undetermined. CDR3 length: 15 amino acids. Between the trimmed V and J ends, which lost 5 bases and 6 bases, there was a span of 19 bases. CDR1 SGHVS and CDR2 FQNEAQ come from the germline V gene. Here the CDR3 reads CASSPVSRGENGYTF. DNA for the CDR3: TGTGCCAGCAGCCCTGTATCCCGGGGAGAGAATGGCTACACCTTC.

The chain's CDR3 is CASSGPGTSGTAYEQYF. CDR3 DNA sequence: TGTGCCAGCAGCGGGCCCGGGACTAGCGGGACAGCCTACGAGCAGTACTTC. The chain combines TRBV9 with TRBJ2-7, with 13 bases fitting TRBD2. Trimming at V came to 3 bases and at J to 2 bases, leaving 8 bases not matched to a gene. The CDR3 contains 17 residues. CDR1 and CDR2 (germline): SGDLS, YYNGEE.

The J gene is TRBJ2-1, the V gene TRBV7-2; TRBD1 matches 7 bases. The CDR3 is 16 amino acids. Germline V gene sequence: CDR1 SGHTA, CDR2 FQGNSA. J gave up 2 bases and V 4 bases, and 8 bases lay outside the gene matches. In nucleotides, the CDR3 is TGTGCCAGCAGCTACCGGGTACAGGGGACCTACAATGAGCAGTTCTTC. Protein sequence: CASSYRVQGTYNEQFF.

The gene calls are TRBV5-6 and TRBJ1-1, with 10 bases identical to TRBD1. The length of the CDR3 is 14 residues. Losses at the gene ends were 4 bases for V and 5 bases for J; bases not matched to a gene: 5. CDR1 is SGHDT, CDR2 YYEEEE, per germline. This chain's CDR3 is CASSPDRGLTEAFF. The CDR3 DNA sequence: TGTGCCAGCAGCCCCGACAGGGGGCTAACTGAAGCTTTCTTT.

J is TRBJ2-1 and V is TRBV4-1; unclear D gene. The CDR3 runs to 16 residues. Trimming left V 2 bases short and J 4 bases short, with 15 bases between. Germline V gene lookup returns CDR1 MGHRA and CDR2 YSYEKL. The CDR3, as DNA: TGCGCCAGCAGCCAATCCCTAGGTTTTCTGTACAATGAGCAGTTCTTC. Translating it yields CASSQSLGFLYNEQFF.

The gene calls are TRBV5-1 and TRBJ1-2; 7 bases line up with TRBD1. The V gene end was trimmed by 7 bases and the J gene end by 6 bases; junction bases not matched to a gene: 12. CDR3 length: 14 amino acids. The germline gives CDR1 SGHRS, CDR2 YFSETQ. The CDR3 bases are TGCGCCAGCGGGGGAGACAGGGCGAGAGATGGCTACACCTTC. Translated: CASGGDRARDGYTF.

V usage is TRBV2 and J usage is TRBJ2-7, with unresolved D. The germline V gene has CDR1 SNHLY and CDR2 FYNNEI. The V end was cut by 7 bases, the J end by 2 bases, with 18 bases between. This CDR3 has 15 amino acids. CDR3 nucleotide sequence: TGTGCCAGCAAGTTCGTTGGCTCCGGAGCCTACGAGCAGTACTTC. It yields the protein CASKFVGSGAYEQYF. Supplemented by reference TRBV2 and TRBJ2-7, the full variable domain reads EPEVTQTPSHQVTQMGQEVILRCVPISNHLYFYWYRQILGQKVEFLVSFYNNEISEKSEIFDDQFSVERPDGSNFTLKIRSTKLEDSAMYFCASKFVGSGAYEQYFGPGTRLTVT.

The chain has TRBV7-9 and TRBJ1-3; no definite D call. V was clipped by 5 bases and J by 0 bases, with 14 bases between them. The germline CDR1 and CDR2 sequences are SEHNR and FQNEAQ (reference sequence). The CDR3 totals 16 residues. CDR3 sequence: CASSRRGGISGNTIYF. The CDR3 region has the DNA TGTGCCAGCAGCCGTCGAGGAGGGATCTCTGGAAACACCATATATTTT.

The chain couples TRBV6-9 to TRBJ2-2; perhaps TRBD1 as D (5 bases). The V end was cut by 10 bases, the J end by 1 base, with 22 bases between. The germline CDR1 and CDR2 sequences are MNHGY and SVAAGI. This CDR3 is 17 amino acids long. CDR3: CATLGAKAMENTGELFF. The CDR3 region has the DNA TGTGCCACCCTTGGGGCGAAAGCGATGGAGAACACCGGGGAGCTGTTTTTT.

The V gene is TRBV19, the J gene TRBJ2-7; possibly TRBD2 for D (6 bases). Trimming shortened V by 6 bases and J by 3 bases, and 9 bases separated the two germline ends. There are 12 residues in the CDR3. The germline gives CDR1 LNHDA, CDR2 SQIVND (reference sequence). CDR3: CASRGEDYEQYF. Written as DNA, the CDR3 is TGTGCCAGTAGGGGGGAGGACTACGAGCAGTACTTC.

This clone was seen only a few times. This chain uses TRBV7-8 with TRBJ2-2; D might be TRBD1 (6 bases). The V and J ends lost 1 base and 3 bases respectively, with 6 bases between them. Germline values: CDR1 SGHVS, CDR2 FQNEAQ. There are 14 residues in the CDR3. DNA of the CDR3: TGTGCCAGCAGCTTAGGGACAGACACCGGGGAGCTGTTTTTT. The encoded protein is CASSLGTDTGELFF.

The V and J genes are TRBV7-9 and TRBJ2-1, with 10 bases aligning to TRBD1. V was pared by 5 bases and J by 5 bases, with 9 bases of the junction left unmatched. The CDR3 is made up of 16 amino acids. Germline V gene sequence: CDR1 SEHNR, CDR2 FQNEAQ (reference sequence). CDR3 region: CASSVRQGALNNEQFF. The CDR3 DNA reads as TGTGCCAGCAGCGTACGACAGGGGGCGTTAAACAATGAGCAGTTCTTC. The whole variable domain, filled in from reference TRBV7-9 and TRBJ2-1, reads DTGVSQNPRHKITKRGQNVTFRCDPISEHNRLYWYRQTLGQGPEFLTYFQNEAQLEKSRLLSDRFSAERPKGSFSTLEIQRTEQGDSAMYLCASSVRQGALNNEQFFGPGTRLTVL.

This clone was detected only a few times. The chain couples TRBV28 to TRBJ1-2; D remains unclear. Trimming removed 5 bases from V and 5 bases from J, with 21 bases in between. This CDR3 spans 16 amino acids. CDR1 is MDHEN, CDR2 SYDVKM, per germline. The CDR3 spells CASSPGGSLDWYGYTF. DNA for the CDR3: TGTGCCAGCAGTCCAGGAGGGTCCCTCGATTGGTATGGCTACACCTTC.

V is TRBV5-6 and J is TRBJ2-5, with a weak D call TRBD2 (6 bases). Germline lookup yields CDR1 SGHDT and CDR2 YYEEEE. V lost 4 bases to trimming and J lost 2 bases, with 18 bases between them. The CDR3 consists of 16 residues. DNA of the CDR3: TGTGCCAGCAGCCCCCTGTCCGGAGGGATACAAGAGACCCAGTACTTC. It encodes CASSPLSGGIQETQYF.

The chain uses TRBV7-2 and TRBJ2-5, with a tentative D call TRBD2 (6 bases). The germline V and J ends were trimmed by 6 bases and 4 bases, with 18 bases remaining between them. Germline CDR1 is SGHTA and CDR2 is FQGNSA. This CDR3 has 15 residues. The CDR3 nucleotides are TGTGCCAGCAGTCTAGAGTCTAGCGTGATAGAGACCCAGTACTTC. Its protein is CASSLESSVIETQYF.

V gene TRBV27 combines with J gene TRBJ1-1; 8 bases are a match to TRBD1. J was trimmed by 0 bases and V by 0 bases; bases with no gene match: 3. The germline V gene has CDR1 MNHEY and CDR2 SMNVEV (reference sequence). The CDR3 consists of 16 residues. The CDR3 region is CASSLSQGAVNTEAFF. CDR3 sequence (DNA): TGTGCCAGCAGTTTATCCCAGGGGGCGGTGAACACTGAAGCTTTCTTT.

CDR3 bases: TGTGCCAGCGCTGGGGGCTCCCGCAATGAGCAGTTCTTC. Translated: CASAGGSRNEQFF. This chain connects TRBV28 to TRBJ2-1, with D possibly TRBD1 on 6 matching bases. Trimming took off 8 bases at V and 6 bases at J, with 14 bases between the two ends. The CDR3 loop spans 13 amino acids. Germline loops: CDR1 MDHEN, CDR2 SYDVKM.

V and J are TRBV5-1 and TRBJ1-3, with TRBD1 matching over 8 bases. Germline CDR1 SGHRS, CDR2 YFSETQ. Unmatched junction bases numbered 5, after V lost 3 bases and J lost 0 bases. This CDR3 comprises 16 residues. CDR3 sequence reads: CASSWGGQGSGNTIYF. As DNA, the CDR3 is TGCGCCAGCAGCTGGGGAGGACAGGGCTCTGGAAACACCATATATTTT.